A selection of T cell receptor beta chains follows, all from one sample in a study of blood T cell repertoires in COVID-19. Sequencing was performed with immunoSEQ multiplex PCR; in TCRdb, only in-frame clones are kept and a portion is missing. The sample includes around 170,000 clones, roughly 87% seen only once; the top ten take approximately 6.2%. The sequenced material came from peripheral blood. All receptors come from a woman between 40 and 50 years old with acute or convalescent COVID-19. Both conserved end residues are part of each CDR3.

v_gene	len	j_gene	CDR3aa
TRBV12-3/TRBV12-4	13	TRBJ2-1	CASTGTSGGEQFF
TRBV28	14	TRBJ2-7	CATTYPEGSYEQYF
TRBV19	12	TRBJ1-2	CASSWRESGYTF
TRBV19	19	TRBJ1-3	CASSEALLVGTGSGNTIYF
TRBV9	16	TRBJ1-3	CASSVGGGASGNTIYF
TRBV28	16	TRBJ2-1	CASGRPQGAGGNEQFF
TRBV9	15	TRBJ1-3	CASSVGRISGNTIYF
TRBV6-6	14	TRBJ2-3	CASSTGLAVDTQYF
TRBV18	11	TRBJ2-7	CASSEGGEQYF
TRBV21-1	16	TRBJ2-1	CASSTRDSEDYNEQFF
TRBV2	17	TRBJ2-1	CASSEGLAGGPHNEQFF
TRBV18	13	TRBJ2-7	CASSLGGDYEQYF
TRBV4-1	16	TRBJ1-6	CASSQGGQGGGSPLHF
TRBV19	15	TRBJ2-7	CASSSTSGGTYEQYF
TRBV29-1	16	TRBJ2-3	CSVASYGQGSTDTQYF
TRBV10-3	15	TRBJ1-2	CAISTTRGMSYGYTF
TRBV9	15	TRBJ1-5	CASSVGGQFNQPQHF
TRBV10-3	14	TRBJ2-1	CAIMPSGRVNEQFF
TRBV19	13	TRBJ1-5	CASKGQGNQPQHF
TRBV27	15	TRBJ1-4	CASSLWAGTNEKLFF
TRBV4-2	15	TRBJ2-1	CASSFRGDANNEQFF
TRBV10-3	13	TRBJ2-7	CAIRSSREHEQYF
TRBV6-5	14	TRBJ2-7	CASSYTGQPYEQYF
TRBV5-1	15	TRBJ2-3	CASSLALAGGDTQYF
TRBV5-4	14	TRBJ2-7	CASRNRTGRYEQYF
TRBV15	19	TRBJ2-6	CATSREFGTAFSGANVLTF
TRBV7-8	15	TRBJ2-7	CASSRLPGQGYEQYF
TRBV19	14	TRBJ2-5	CASSIEGSVETQYF
TRBV24-1	18	TRBJ2-1	CATSDSSSGGAGYNEQFF
TRBV9	14	TRBJ2-7	CASSPGTGYHEQYF